This passage covers 3 T cell receptor beta chains from one sample sequenced in a study of T-cell memory formation after mild COVID-19 (dated by TCRdb to about 2021). The receptor library was made with 5' RACE. The sequencer was an Illumina NovaSeq 6000. Through fastp at Q25 and MiXCR, TCRdb rebuilt clones from the public reads, retaining in-frame beta chains. Each record represents a unique CDR3 protein, reported with the most common genes and DNA among its rows. The sample table contains 280,000 or so distinct CDR3 sequences; only one count was recorded for 15% to 20% of them. The leading ten clones occupy 23% of the sample. The sequenced sample consisted of PBMCs or a T cell subset sorted from them (not recorded which). These receptors were collected from a man aged 18 to 29 who had mild COVID-19 (a few samples of this study predate the infection). The sample titles of this study are shuffled in the database, so cell type and time point are left out; the donor was told from shared clones.

This clonotype was seen a handful of times. The chain links TRBV20-1 to TRBJ2-1, with 7 positions matching TRBD2. The CDR3 loop spans 14 amino acids. Trimming cost V 6 bases and J 4 bases; bases outside gene matches: 9. Germline V gene sequence: CDR1 DFQATT, CDR2 SNEGSKA (reference sequence). The CDR3 loop is CSAPGSGAYNEQFF. CDR3 in DNA: TGCAGTGCCCCAGGGAGCGGGGCTTACAATGAGCAGTTCTTC.

The chain has TRBV4-3 and TRBJ2-1; 8 nucleotides match TRBD1. There are 16 residues in the CDR3. The ends lost 0 bases at V and 6 bases at J; junction bases unmatched: 7. Germline V gene data show CDR1 as LGHNA and CDR2 as YSLEER. Here the CDR3 DNA reads TGCGCCAGCAGCCAAGAGCACCAGGGGGCCGGCAATGAGCAGTTCTTC. Its protein is CASSQEHQGAGNEQFF.

The gene calls are TRBV6-2 or TRBV6-3 and TRBJ2-1; no clear D. From germline, CDR1 is MNHEY and CDR2 SVGEGT. The CDR3 sequence is 12 residues long. Trimming shortened V by 6 bases and J by 7 bases, and 10 bases separated the two germline ends. In DNA, the CDR3 is TGTGCCAGCAGGAGGCTTCCGAATGAGCAGTTCTTC. It yields the protein CASRRLPNEQFF.